A single sample is the source of the 24 T cell receptor beta chains below, sequenced in a study of human T cells and chemical hapten exposure (dated by TCRdb to the early 2020s). Libraries were made using RACE. Sequencing instrument: NextSeq 500. Starting from the raw public reads, TCRdb applied fastp trimming at Q25, assembled clones with MiXCR and retained in-frame beta chains. All rows with the same CDR3 protein become a single entry with the most common DNA and genes. This sample is represented by around 33,000 distinct CDR3 sequences; around 10% of them were singletons. Roughly 1.9% of the sample rests with the top ten. In light of the paper, this sample's time point label describes: pre-sensitization, week 0. What the treatment or condition label conveys for this sample: therapeutic diphenylcyclopropenone sensitization with weekly scalp DPC. Total RNA was extracted from unfractionated whole blood that had been collected in Tempus Blood RNA tubes.

The sequenced sample was whole blood, obtained in connection with sensitization to the hapten diphenylcyclopropenone (DPC). The receptors were sampled from a woman between 35 and 50 years old with alopecia areata. Some clones in this sample may be carry-over from other donors' samples.

The rearrangement joins TRBV10-3 to TRBJ2-3; the D is unclear. Trimming pared 4 bases from V and 5 bases from J, leaving 13 bases between. Germline assignment: CDR1 ENHRY and CDR2 SYGVKD. CDR3 length equals 14 residues. The CDR3 nucleotides are TGTGCCATCAGTGTGGACCAGGACCGAGATACGCAGTATTTT. Protein product: CAISVDQDRDTQYF.

This clonotype is classed as medium-sized. V is TRBV6-5 and J is TRBJ2-6; D perhaps matches TRBD1 (5 bases). CDR3 length: 15 residues. Per germline, CDR1 MNHEY and CDR2 SVGAGI. V was cut by 4 bases and J by 3 bases, with 10 bases left in between. The CDR3 coding sequence is TGTGCCAGCAGTTCCAGGGAAGATGGGGCCAACGTCCTGACTTTC. Translating gives CASSSREDGANVLTF.

This clonotype was seen ten or more times. V is TRBV6-6 and J is TRBJ2-6; perhaps TRBD2 as D (6 bases). Germline CDR1 is MNHNY and CDR2 is SVGAGI (reference sequence). There are 16 residues in the CDR3. Trimming removed 6 bases from V and 4 bases from J, with 16 bases in between. This CDR3 reads CASRLRGSLGANVLTF. The DNA for the CDR3 is TGTGCCAGCAGATTACGGGGGTCTCTCGGGGCCAACGTCCTGACTTTC.

As DNA, the CDR3 is TGTGCCAGCAGTTATCGGACAGGAACAAACTCTGGGGCCAACGTCCTGACTTTC. It yields the protein CASSYRTGTNSGANVLTF. The rearrangement uses TRBV2 and TRBJ2-6; 7 nucleotides agree with TRBD1. Germline values: CDR1 SNHLY, CDR2 FYNNEI. This CDR3 contains 18 residues. The J segment lost 0 bases and the V segment lost 5 bases, leaving 10 bases of the junction unmatched.

This chain links TRBV29-1 with TRBJ2-2, with D unclear. V was cut by 1 base and J by 7 bases, with 10 bases left in between. CDR1 is SQVTM and CDR2 is ANQGSEA in the germline V gene. The CDR3 totals 13 residues. The CDR3 DNA follows: TGCAGCGTTGAAGTGACGGTCGGCGGGGAGCTGTTTTTT. Amino acid sequence: CSVEVTVGGELFF.

This clonotype was seen ten or more times. The gene calls are TRBV6-2 or TRBV6-3 and TRBJ2-1; 8 nucleotides align to TRBD2. Per the germline V gene, CDR1 is MNHEY and CDR2 is SVGEGT. The CDR3 is 17 residues long. V shed 4 bases, J shed 5 bases, and the junction held 13 bases outside the gene matches. The CDR3 coding sequence is TGTGCCAGCAGTTTACCGGTTATCTTAGCGGGAAACAATGAGCAGTTCTTC. This sequence encodes CASSLPVILAGNNEQFF.

Many counts were recorded for this clonotype. The CDR3 bases are TGTGCCAGCAGTCCGGGACAGGGCCCCCAGCATTTT. Encoded protein: CASSPGQGPQHF. This chain links TRBV28 with TRBJ1-5; TRBD1 agrees at 9 bases. The CDR3 runs to 12 residues. Trimming cost V 5 bases and J 10 bases; bases outside gene matches: 3. Looked up from germline, CDR1 is MDHEN and CDR2 is SYDVKM.

At least ten counts were recorded for this clonotype. The genes are TRBV6-2 or TRBV6-3 and TRBJ2-7; D tentatively reads TRBD1 or TRBD2 (5 bases each). From germline, CDR1 is MNHEY and CDR2 SVGEGT. The CDR3 extends over 18 amino acids. Deletions cut 0 bases from V and 1 base from J, with 19 bases between. The DNA for the CDR3 is TGTGCCAGCAGTTACTCGACGACACCCGGGACGGGATCCTACGAGCAGTACTTC. Its protein product is CASSYSTTPGTGSYEQYF.

This clonotype was picked up many times. This sequence joins TRBV7-9 and TRBJ1-6, with TRBD1 as a possible D gene (6 bases). Between the trimmed V and J ends, which lost 5 bases and 6 bases, there was a span of 11 bases. The CDR3 consists of 14 residues. Germline V lookup: CDR1 SEHNR, CDR2 FQNEAQ (reference sequence). The CDR3 coding sequence is TGTGCCAGCAGCGCCGGACAGTTTAATTCACCCCTCCACTTT. Protein product: CASSAGQFNSPLHF.

This clonotype occurred many times. The chain links TRBV10-3 to TRBJ2-3, with 8 bases identical to TRBD2. J was trimmed by 6 bases and V by 8 bases; bases with no gene match: 1. The CDR3 spans 11 residues. The germline V gene encodes CDR1 ENHRY and CDR2 SYGVKD. This CDR3 is CAIRGGDTQYF. The CDR3 coding sequence is TGTGCCATCCGGGGGGGGGATACGCAGTATTTT.

The chain recombines TRBV10-3 with TRBJ2-3, with 15 bases matching TRBD2. The CDR3 runs to 16 residues. V shed 4 bases and J 4 bases; nucleotides not matched to a gene: 3. CDR1 is ENHRY, CDR2 SYGVKD, per germline. The CDR3, as DNA: TGTGCCATCAGTGGGACTAGCGGGAGGGCTGCAGATACGCAGTATTTT. This encodes CAISGTSGRAADTQYF.

This clonotype was observed at least ten times. V usage is TRBV18 and J usage is TRBJ2-1; D call uncertain. V was shortened by 4 bases and J by 8 bases, with 12 bases between the two germline ends. The CDR3 has 13 residues. Germline CDR1 and CDR2: KGHSH and LQKENI. CDR3 sequence (DNA): TGTGCCAGCTCACGACCGACGTGGCATGAGCAGTTCTTC. The encoded protein is CASSRPTWHEQFF.

The chain has TRBV7-3 and TRBJ2-1; 11 bases fit TRBD2. CDR1 is SGHTA, CDR2 FQGTGA, per germline. CDR3 length: 17 amino acids. Unmatched junction bases numbered 4, after V lost 0 bases and J lost 3 bases. The DNA of the CDR3 is TGTGCCAGCAGCTTAACGGCGGGACTAGCGGACTACAATGAGCAGTTCTTC. It is translated as CASSLTAGLADYNEQFF.

This chain links TRBV3-1 with TRBJ2-1; D gene uncertain. This CDR3 is 15 amino acids long. V lost 1 base and J 1 base, leaving 8 bases between the germline ends. Germline assignment: CDR1 LGHDT and CDR2 YNNKEL (reference sequence). The CDR3 nucleotides read TGTGCCAGCAGCCAAGTAACGCGGTCCTACAATGAGCAGTTCTTC. Protein: CASSQVTRSYNEQFF.

This clonotype was detected only a few times. The CDR3 bases are TGTGCCAGCAGTTCCCGACAGGGGCCGAACACTGAAGCTTTCTTT. Translating it yields CASSSRQGPNTEAFF. This chain joins TRBV6-2 or TRBV6-3 and TRBJ1-1, with 8 bases matching TRBD1. CDR1 MNHEY and CDR2 SVGEGT come from the germline V gene. The CDR3 runs to 15 residues. V was clipped by 4 bases and J by 1 base; unmatched bases: 5.

There are many counts of this clonotype. The chain combines TRBV6-2 or TRBV6-3 with TRBJ2-3; D gene unclear. Trimming cost V 5 bases and J 3 bases, with 6 bases left between them. CDR3 length: 12 residues. Germline V gene data show CDR1 as MNHEY and CDR2 as SVGEGT. As DNA, the CDR3 is TGTGCCAGCAGTGGACGGACAGATACGCAGTATTTT. The encoded protein is CASSGRTDTQYF.

This clonotype was seen at least ten times. The chain recombines TRBV20-1 with TRBJ2-1; D not certain. Trimming took 3 bases from V and 3 from J, leaving 3 bases between them. CDR3 size: 11 residues. The germline V gene has CDR1 DFQATT and CDR2 SNEGSKA (reference sequence). The CDR3 DNA reads TGCAGTGCTAGCGACTACAATGAGCAGTTCTTC. Protein sequence: CSASDYNEQFF.

This clonotype was observed at least ten times. The J gene is TRBJ1-5, the V gene TRBV6-2 or TRBV6-3; 8 nucleotides align to TRBD1. The junction had 7 bases not matched to a gene; V was cut back by 2 bases and J by 7 bases. The V gene's germline CDR1 is MNHEY and CDR2 SVGEGT. The CDR3 runs 15 residues. The CDR3 protein is CASSYGQGFRQPQHF. CDR3 nucleotide sequence: TGTGCCAGCAGTTACGGACAGGGATTCAGACAGCCCCAGCATTTT.

This clonotype was detected a few times. This chain links TRBV6-2 or TRBV6-3 with TRBJ1-5; D perhaps matches TRBD1 (6 bases). V shed 4 bases and J shed 1 base, with 17 bases lying between them. The CDR3 has 17 residues. The germline V gene has CDR1 MNHEY and CDR2 SVGEGT. CDR3: CASSSAGARRSNQPQHF. DNA of the CDR3: TGTGCCAGCAGTTCGGCAGGGGCTAGGAGGAGCAATCAGCCCCAGCATTTT.

Notes on this clonotype: A much larger clonotype is one base distant, so this may be a read error. This rearrangement joins TRBV20-1 to TRBJ2-1; TRBD2 matches at 7 bases. Germline CDR1 reads DFQATT; CDR2 reads SNEGSKA (reference sequence). The CDR3 consists of 12 residues. In nucleotides, the CDR3 is TGCGGTGCGCCAGTGGGAGGGAATGAGCAGTTCTTC. The encoded protein is CGAPVGGNEQFF.

CDR3 sequence (DNA): TGCAGTGCTAGACCCCGGGACGTCTACAATGAGCAGTTCTTC. Protein sequence: CSARPRDVYNEQFF. The V call is TRBV20-1, the J call TRBJ2-1, with D tentatively TRBD1 or TRBD2 (5 bases each). The V gene lost 2 bases and the J gene lost 3 bases, with 11 bases spanning the gap. Germline V gene lookup returns CDR1 DFQATT and CDR2 SNEGSKA (reference sequence). The length of the CDR3 is 14 residues.

This clonotype was counted many times. The V gene is TRBV7-9, the J gene TRBJ1-5, with 8 bases aligning to TRBD1. Germline-derived CDR1 and CDR2 are SEHNR and FQNEAQ (reference sequence). The CDR3 has 15 residues. The V and J ends lost 5 bases and 3 bases, in that order; junction bases with no gene match: 6. The CDR3 DNA follows: TGTGCCAGCAGCGGGTTGGACAGGGACAATCAGCCCCAGCATTTT. This encodes CASSGLDRDNQPQHF.

This clonotype was detected many times. The chain combines TRBV6-5 with TRBJ1-2; D is unresolved. The CDR3 runs 15 residues. Trimming took off 0 bases at V and 4 bases at J, with 12 bases between the two ends. The germline V gene has CDR1 MNHEY and CDR2 SVGAGI. This CDR3 reads CASSYSPGVFYGYTF. The CDR3 DNA is TGTGCCAGCAGTTACTCCCCTGGGGTCTTCTATGGCTACACCTTC.

The chain is built from TRBV28 and TRBJ2-3; weak D call: TRBD2 (5 bases). The CDR3 is made up of 9 amino acids. The germline V gene has CDR1 MDHEN and CDR2 SYDVKM. As DNA, the CDR3 is TGTGCGACGGGGGATACGCAGTATTTT. As protein: CATGDTQYF.